This T cell receptor beta chain is drawn from a study of blood T cell repertoires in COVID-19. Study-wide context: Acute-phase and convalescent COVID-19 samples originated in the United States, Italy and Spain. PBMCs, B-cell-depleted T cells, or T cells were the source of the cDNA or gDNA that made up the material.

This CDR3 contains 15 residues. Germline V lookup: CDR1 SEHNR, CDR2 FQNEAQ (reference sequence). V shed 0 bases and J shed 6 bases, with 11 bases lying between them. Methods used by the authors: Reference gene primer amplification in the assay estimated nucleated cell counts. Using immunoSEQ multiplex PCR, the repertoire was profiled, and TCRdb retains in-frame clones only, with some absent. The V and J calls and the clone size are those of that table, but D and trimming were determined from the DNA. The sample contains more than 85,000 clones, about four fifths of which appear only once. This clonotype was sampled from a man older than 75 with acute or convalescent COVID-19. The gene calls are TRBV7-9 and TRBJ1-4, with a weak D call TRBD1 (6 bases). The sample consisted of peripheral blood. The CDR3 sequence is CASSLAGGQDEKLFF. Here the CDR3 DNA reads TGTGCCAGCAGCTTAGCCGGGGGGCAGGATGAAAAACTGTTTTTT.